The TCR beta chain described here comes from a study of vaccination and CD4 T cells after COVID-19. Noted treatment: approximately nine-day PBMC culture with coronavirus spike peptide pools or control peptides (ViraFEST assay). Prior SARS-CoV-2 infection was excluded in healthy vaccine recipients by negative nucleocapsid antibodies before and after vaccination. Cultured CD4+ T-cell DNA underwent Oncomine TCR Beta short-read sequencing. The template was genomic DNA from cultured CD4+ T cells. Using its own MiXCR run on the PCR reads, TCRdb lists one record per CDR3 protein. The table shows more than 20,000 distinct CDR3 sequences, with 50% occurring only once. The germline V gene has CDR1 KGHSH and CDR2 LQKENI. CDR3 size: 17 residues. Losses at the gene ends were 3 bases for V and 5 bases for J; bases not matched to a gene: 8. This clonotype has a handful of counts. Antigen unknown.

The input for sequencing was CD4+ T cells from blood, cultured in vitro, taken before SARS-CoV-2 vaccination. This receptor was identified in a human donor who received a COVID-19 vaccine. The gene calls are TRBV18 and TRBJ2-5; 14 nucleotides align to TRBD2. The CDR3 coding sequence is TGTGCCAGCTCACCCCGATCGACTAGCGGGGGGGCGGAGACCCAGTACTTC. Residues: CASSPRSTSGGAETQYF.